This record covers a single T cell receptor (beta chain). Antigen specificity is unknown. Generated by immunoSEQ multiplex PCR, the TCRdb table keeps only in-frame clones and is missing some. The sample lists about 25,000 clones; 58% were seen once. Sample treatment: treatment-naive control, cytoreductive nephrectomy. Treatment-naive patients without radiation supplied the control tumors at nephrectomy. This entry belongs to a study of radiation and T cells in renal cell carcinoma. General study findings and limits: In nephrectomy-only tumors, top 100 clonotypes averaged approximately 45%, versus around 54% irradiated. Compared with controls, irradiated tumors had more, larger dominant CDR3 motifs.

Trimming took 5 bases from V and 5 from J, leaving 18 bases between them. The CDR3 is 15 amino acids. Germline CDR1 and CDR2: MNHGY and SVAAGI. The source was tumor tissue, collected from a patient whose treatment was nephrectomy without radiotherapy. The chain uses TRBV6-9 and TRBJ1-1; weak D call: TRBD1 (6 bases). This receptor was obtained from a man in his forties with renal cell carcinoma. The CDR3: CASSLLPGGATEAFF. CDR3 in DNA: TGTGCCAGCAGTCTCCTCCCGGGGGGGGCGACTGAAGCTTTCTTT.